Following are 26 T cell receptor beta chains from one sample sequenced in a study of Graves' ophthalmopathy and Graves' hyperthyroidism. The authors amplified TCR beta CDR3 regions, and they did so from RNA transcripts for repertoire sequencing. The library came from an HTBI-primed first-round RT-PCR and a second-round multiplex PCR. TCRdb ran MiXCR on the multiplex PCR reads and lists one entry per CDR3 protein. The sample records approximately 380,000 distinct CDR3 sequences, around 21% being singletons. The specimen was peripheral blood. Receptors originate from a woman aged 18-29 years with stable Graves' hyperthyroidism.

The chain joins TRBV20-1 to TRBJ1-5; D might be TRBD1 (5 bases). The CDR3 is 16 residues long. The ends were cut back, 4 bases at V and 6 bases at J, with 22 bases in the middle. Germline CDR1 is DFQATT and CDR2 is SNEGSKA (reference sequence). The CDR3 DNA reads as TGCAGTGCTACCACAAAGCTTCAGGGAAGCGGTCAGCCCCAGCATTTT. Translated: CSATTKLQGSGQPQHF.

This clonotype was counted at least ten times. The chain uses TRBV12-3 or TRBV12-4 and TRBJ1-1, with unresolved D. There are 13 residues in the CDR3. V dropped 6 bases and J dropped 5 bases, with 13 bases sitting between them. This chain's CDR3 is CASRVGKRTEAFF. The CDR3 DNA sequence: TGTGCCAGCAGGGTCGGGAAGAGGACTGAAGCTTTCTTT.

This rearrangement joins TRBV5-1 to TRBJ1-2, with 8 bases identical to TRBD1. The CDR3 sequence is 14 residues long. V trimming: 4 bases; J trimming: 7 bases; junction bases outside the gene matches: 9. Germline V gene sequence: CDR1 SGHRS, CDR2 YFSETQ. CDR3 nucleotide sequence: TGCGCCAGCAGCGGAACCCAGGGGGCTTCTGGCTACACCTTC. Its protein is CASSGTQGASGYTF.

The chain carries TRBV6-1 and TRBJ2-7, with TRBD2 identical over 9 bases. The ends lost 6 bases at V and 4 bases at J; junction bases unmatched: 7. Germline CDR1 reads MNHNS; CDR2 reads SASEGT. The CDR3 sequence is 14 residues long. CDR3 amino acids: CASRPGTSKYEQYF. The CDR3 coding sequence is TGTGCCAGCAGACCCGGGACTAGCAAATACGAGCAGTACTTC.

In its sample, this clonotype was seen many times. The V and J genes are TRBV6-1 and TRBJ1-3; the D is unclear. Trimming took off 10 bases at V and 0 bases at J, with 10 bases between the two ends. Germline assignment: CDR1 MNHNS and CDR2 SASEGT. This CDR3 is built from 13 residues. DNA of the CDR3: TGTGCCACCGTTGAGGCCTCTGGAAACACCATATATTTT. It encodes CATVEASGNTIYF.

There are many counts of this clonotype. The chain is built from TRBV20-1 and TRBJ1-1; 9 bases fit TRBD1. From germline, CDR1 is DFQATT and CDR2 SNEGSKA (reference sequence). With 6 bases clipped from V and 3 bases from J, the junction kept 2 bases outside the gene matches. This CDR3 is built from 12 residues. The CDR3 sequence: CSANRGHTEAFF. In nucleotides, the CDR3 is TGCAGTGCGAACAGGGGGCACACTGAAGCTTTCTTT.

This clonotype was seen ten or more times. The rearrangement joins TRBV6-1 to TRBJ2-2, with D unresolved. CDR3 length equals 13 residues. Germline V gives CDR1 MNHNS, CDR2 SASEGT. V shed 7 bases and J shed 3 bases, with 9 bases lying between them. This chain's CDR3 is CASKRVDTGELFF. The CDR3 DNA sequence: TGTGCCAGCAAACGGGTGGACACCGGGGAGCTGTTTTTT.

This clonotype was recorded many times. CDR3 amino acids: CASSLGGTSGTLYEQYF. CDR3 coding DNA: TGTGCCAGCAGCTTAGGGGGGACTAGCGGGACGCTCTACGAGCAGTACTTC. This chain connects TRBV11-2 to TRBJ2-7; 13 nucleotides line up with TRBD2. J was trimmed by 3 bases and V by 1 base; bases with no gene match: 6. The CDR3 contains 17 residues. Germline V gene data show CDR1 as SGHAT and CDR2 as FQNNGV.

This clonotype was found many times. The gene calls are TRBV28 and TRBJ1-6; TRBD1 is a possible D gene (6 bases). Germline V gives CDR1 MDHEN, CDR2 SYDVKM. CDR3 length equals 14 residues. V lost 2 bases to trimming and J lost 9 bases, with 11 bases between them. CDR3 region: CASSLTAGVSPLHF. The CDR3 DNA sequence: TGTGCCAGCAGTTTAACAGCAGGGGTTTCACCCCTCCACTTT.

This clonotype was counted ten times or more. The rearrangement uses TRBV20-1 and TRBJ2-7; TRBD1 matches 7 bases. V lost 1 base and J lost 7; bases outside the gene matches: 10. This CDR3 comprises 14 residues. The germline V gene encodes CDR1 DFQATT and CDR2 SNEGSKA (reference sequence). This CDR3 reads CSARVTTGAEEQYF. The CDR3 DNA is TGCAGTGCTAGAGTCACCACAGGGGCGGAGGAGCAGTACTTC.

CDR3 in amino acids: CASRSLLQETQYF. The CDR3 DNA reads as TGTGCCAGCAGGTCTTTGCTCCAAGAGACCCAGTACTTC. V is TRBV27 and J is TRBJ2-5, with D unresolved. Germline CDR1 MNHEY, CDR2 SMNVEV (reference sequence). V lost 6 bases, J lost 1 base, and 9 bases lay in between. This CDR3 has 13 amino acids.

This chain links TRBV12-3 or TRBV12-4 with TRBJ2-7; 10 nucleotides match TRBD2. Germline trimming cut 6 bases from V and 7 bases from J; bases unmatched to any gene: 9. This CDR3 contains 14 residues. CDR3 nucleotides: TGTGCCAGCAGCCCTAGCGGGAGTTCGTGGGAGCAGTACTTC. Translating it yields CASSPSGSSWEQYF.

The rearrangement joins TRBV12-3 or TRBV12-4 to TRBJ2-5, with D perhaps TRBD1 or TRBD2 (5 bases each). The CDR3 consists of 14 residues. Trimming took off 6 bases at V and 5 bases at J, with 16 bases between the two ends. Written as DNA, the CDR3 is TGTGCCAGCAGCCCCTCGAGGGGATGGGAGACCCAGTACTTC. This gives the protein CASSPSRGWETQYF.

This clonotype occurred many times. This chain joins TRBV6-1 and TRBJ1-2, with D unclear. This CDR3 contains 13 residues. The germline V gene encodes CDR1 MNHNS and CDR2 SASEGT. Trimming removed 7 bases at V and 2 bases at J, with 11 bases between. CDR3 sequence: CASTVIQNYGYTF. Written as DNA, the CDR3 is TGTGCCAGCACTGTCATCCAAAACTATGGCTACACCTTC.

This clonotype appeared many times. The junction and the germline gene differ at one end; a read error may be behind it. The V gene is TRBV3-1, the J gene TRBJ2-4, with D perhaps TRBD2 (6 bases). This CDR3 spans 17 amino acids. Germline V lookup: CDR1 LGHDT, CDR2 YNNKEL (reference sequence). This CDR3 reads CASSQEEGHKSRNIQYF. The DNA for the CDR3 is TGTGCCAGCAGTCAAGAGGAGGGTCATAAGTCGCGAAACATTCAGTACTTC.

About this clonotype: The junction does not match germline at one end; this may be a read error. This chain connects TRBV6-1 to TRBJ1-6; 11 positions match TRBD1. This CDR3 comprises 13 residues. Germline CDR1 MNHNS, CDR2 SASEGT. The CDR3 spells CASYRDRGSHLHF. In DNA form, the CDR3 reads TGTGCCAGCTACCGGGACAGGGGGTCACACCTCCACTTT.

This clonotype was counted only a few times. The CDR3 reads CASKGGGYYEQYF. The CDR3 DNA is TGTGCCAGCAAGGGTGGGGGCTACTACGAGCAGTACTTC. The gene calls are TRBV28 and TRBJ2-7; a possible D gene is TRBD1 (6 bases). Germline values: CDR1 MDHEN, CDR2 SYDVKM. This CDR3 region has 13 residues. V was trimmed by 7 bases and J by 3 bases, leaving 13 bases between them.

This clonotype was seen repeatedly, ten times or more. CDR3 sequence: CSAMRTNNEQYF. CDR3 DNA sequence: TGCAGTGCTATGCGGACGAACAACGAGCAGTACTTC. The V call is TRBV20-1, the J call TRBJ2-7; D is unclear. Looked up from germline, CDR1 is DFQATT and CDR2 is SNEGSKA (reference sequence). The CDR3 totals 12 residues. The V and J ends lost 4 bases and 5 bases respectively, with 12 bases between them.

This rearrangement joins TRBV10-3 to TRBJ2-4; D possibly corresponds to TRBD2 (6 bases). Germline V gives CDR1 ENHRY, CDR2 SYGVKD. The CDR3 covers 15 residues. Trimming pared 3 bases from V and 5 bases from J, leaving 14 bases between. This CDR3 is CAISEWVGGENIQYF. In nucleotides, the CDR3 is TGTGCCATCAGTGAATGGGTTGGCGGGGAAAACATTCAGTACTTC.

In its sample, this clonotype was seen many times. The CDR3 region is CASSFSLENSPLHF. The CDR3 bases are TGTGCCAGCAGCTTCTCGTTAGAAAATTCACCCCTCCACTTT. The rearrangement uses TRBV7-9 and TRBJ1-6; D not resolved. The germline V gene encodes CDR1 SEHNR and CDR2 FQNEAQ (reference sequence). Trimming shortened V by 3 bases and J by 7 bases, and 10 bases separated the two germline ends. The CDR3 consists of 14 residues.

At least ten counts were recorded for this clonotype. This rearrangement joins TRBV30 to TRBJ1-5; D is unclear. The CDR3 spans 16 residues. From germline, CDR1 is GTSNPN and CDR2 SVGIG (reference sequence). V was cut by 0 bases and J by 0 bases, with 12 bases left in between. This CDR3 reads CAWSVRSDYSNQPQHF. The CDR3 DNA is TGTGCCTGGAGTGTACGTAGTGATTATAGCAATCAGCCCCAGCATTTT.

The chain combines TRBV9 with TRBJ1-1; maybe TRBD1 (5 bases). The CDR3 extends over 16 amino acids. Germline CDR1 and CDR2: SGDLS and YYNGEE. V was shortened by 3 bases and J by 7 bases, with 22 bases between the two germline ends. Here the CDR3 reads CASSDPLLGYGGEAFF. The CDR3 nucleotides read TGTGCCAGCAGCGATCCCCTACTAGGGTACGGGGGTGAAGCTTTCTTT.

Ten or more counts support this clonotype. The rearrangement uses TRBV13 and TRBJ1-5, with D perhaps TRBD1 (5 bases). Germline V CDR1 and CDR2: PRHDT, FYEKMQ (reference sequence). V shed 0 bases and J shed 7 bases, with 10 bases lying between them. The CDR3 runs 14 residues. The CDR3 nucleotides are TGTGCCAGCAGCTTAGGGGGGCGCGAGCAGCCCCAGCATTTT. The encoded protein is CASSLGGREQPQHF.

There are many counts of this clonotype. The CDR3 nucleotides read TGTGCCAGCAGTTTGGTGGGGGCTCTCTTTGGGGCCAACGTCCTGACTTTC. Its translation is CASSLVGALFGANVLTF. This chain connects TRBV6-5 to TRBJ2-6, with D perhaps TRBD1 (6 bases). CDR1 and CDR2 from the germline V gene are MNHEY and SVGAGI. The CDR3 loop spans 17 amino acids. Deletions cut 4 bases from V and 3 bases from J, with 16 bases between.

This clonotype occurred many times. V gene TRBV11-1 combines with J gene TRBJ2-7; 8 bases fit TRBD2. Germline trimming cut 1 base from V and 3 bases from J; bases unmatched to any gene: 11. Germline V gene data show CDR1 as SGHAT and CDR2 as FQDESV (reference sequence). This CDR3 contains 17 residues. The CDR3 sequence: CASSLDGLAPWDYEQYF. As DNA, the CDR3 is TGTGCCAGCAGCTTAGATGGACTAGCCCCATGGGACTACGAGCAGTACTTC.

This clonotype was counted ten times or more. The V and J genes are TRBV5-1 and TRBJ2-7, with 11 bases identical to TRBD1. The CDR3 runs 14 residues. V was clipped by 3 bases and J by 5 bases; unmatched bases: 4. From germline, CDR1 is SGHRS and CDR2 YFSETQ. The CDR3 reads CASSWTGGENEQYF. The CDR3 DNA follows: TGCGCCAGCAGCTGGACAGGGGGCGAAAACGAGCAGTACTTC.